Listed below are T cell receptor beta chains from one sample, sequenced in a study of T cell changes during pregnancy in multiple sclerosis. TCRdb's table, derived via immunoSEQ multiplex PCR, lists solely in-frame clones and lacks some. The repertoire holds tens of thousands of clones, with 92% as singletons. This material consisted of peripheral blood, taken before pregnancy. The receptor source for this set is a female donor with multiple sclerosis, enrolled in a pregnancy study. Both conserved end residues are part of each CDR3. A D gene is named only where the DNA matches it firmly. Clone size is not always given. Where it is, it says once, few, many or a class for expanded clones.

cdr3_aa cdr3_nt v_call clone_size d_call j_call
CASSRSSVEAFF TGTGCCAGCAGCCGAAGTTCAGTTGAAGCTTTCTTT TRBV7-9 . . TRBJ1-1
CSVGGRGRGKYNEQFF TGCAGCGTCGGGGGGCGAGGGAGGGGGAAATACAATGAGCAGTTCTTC TRBV29-1 . . TRBJ2-1
CASSLWTSGRPDTQYF TGTGCCAGCAGTCTTTGGACTAGCGGGAGGCCAGATACGCAGTATTTT TRBV28 . TRBD2 TRBJ2-3
CASSLEGGFPEAFF TGTGCCAGCAGCTTAGAAGGAGGATTCCCTGAAGCTTTCTTT TRBV7-2 . . TRBJ1-1
CASSQDRVPGELFF TGCGCCAGCAGCCAAGATCGGGTTCCTGGGGAGCTGTTTTTT TRBV4-3 . . TRBJ2-2
CASSPLSYEQYF TGTGCCAGTAGTCCCCTCTCCTACGAGCAGTACTTC TRBV19 . . TRBJ2-7
CASTIDRVTEAFF TGTGCCAGCACCATAGACAGGGTCACTGAAGCTTTCTTT TRBV5-5 . TRBD1 TRBJ1-1
CASRFRTDNTEAFF TGTGCCAGCAGATTCAGGACAGACAACACTGAAGCTTTCTTT TRBV7-2 . . TRBJ1-1
CASSLQGATGNTIYF TGTGCCAGCAGCTTGCAGGGGGCTACTGGAAACACCATATATTTT TRBV7-2 . TRBD1 TRBJ1-3
CASSQPLGTDSSGNTIYF TGTGCCAGCAGCCAACCCCTGGGGACGGACAGCTCTGGAAACACCATATATTTT TRBV14 . . TRBJ1-3
CASSSGDRGKKLFF TGTGCCAGCAGCTCGGGGGACAGGGGGAAAAAACTGTTTTTT TRBV13 . TRBD1 TRBJ1-4
CSVTSDRGIYEQYF TGCAGCGTCACGTCGGACAGGGGGATCTACGAGCAGTACTTC TRBV29-1 . TRBD1 TRBJ2-7
CASKKSGRAYEQYF TGTGCCAGCAAGAAGAGCGGGAGAGCCTACGAGCAGTACTTC TRBV7-2 . TRBD2 TRBJ2-7
CASSLGTGNNQPQHF TGTGCCAGCAGCTTAGGGACAGGTAACAATCAGCCCCAGCATTTT TRBV7-9 . TRBD1 TRBJ1-5
CASSGLAGGPDTQYF TGTGCCAGCAGTGGACTAGCGGGAGGGCCAGATACGCAGTATTTT TRBV25-1 . TRBD2 TRBJ2-3
CASSPDGTGYHYGYTF TGTGCCAGCTCACCAGACGGAACAGGGTATCACTATGGCTACACCTTC TRBV18 . . TRBJ1-2
CASSLAVAMNTGELFF TGTGCCAGCAGCTTAGCCGTAGCCATGAACACCGGGGAGCTGTTTTTT TRBV7-2 . . TRBJ2-2
CASAYRGRNTEAFF TGTGCCAGCGCTTACAGGGGACGCAACACTGAAGCTTTCTTT TRBV7-3 . TRBD1 TRBJ1-1
CASSLVYRSSGNTIYF TGTGCCAGCAGCTTGGTGTATAGGAGCTCTGGAAACACCATATATTTT TRBV5-5 once . TRBJ1-3
CASSWRGSYEQYF TGTGCCAGCAGCTGGCGGGGGTCCTACGAGCAGTACTTC TRBV5-6 . TRBD2 TRBJ2-7
CASSLRGSGYTF TGTGCCAGTAGCTTACGGGGGAGCGGCTACACCTTC TRBV19 . . TRBJ1-2
CASREEPSSYNEQFF TGTGCCAGCAGAGAGGAGCCGAGCTCCTACAATGAGCAGTTCTTC TRBV6-4 . . TRBJ2-1
CASSFGGTYEQYF TGTGCCAGCAGCTTCGGCGGTACCTACGAGCAGTACTTC TRBV7-2 once . TRBJ2-7
CASSPRQPIEETQYF TGTGCCAGCAGCCCCCGACAGCCCATCGAGGAGACCCAGTACTTC TRBV9 . . TRBJ2-5
CASRPGLAGTEQYF TGTGCCAGCAGGCCGGGACTAGCGGGAACGGAGCAGTACTTC TRBV6-1 . TRBD2 TRBJ2-7
CASSQERGFEQYF TGCGCCAGCAGCCAAGAACGAGGGTTCGAGCAGTACTTC TRBV4-1 . . TRBJ2-7
CASSQGRLAYEQYF TGTGCCAGCAGCCAAGGCAGGTTAGCCTACGAGCAGTACTTC TRBV14 . . TRBJ2-7
CARSPAQGLPTYEQYF TGTGCCAGAAGTCCCGCTCAGGGACTACCGACCTACGAGCAGTACTTC TRBV5-3 . TRBD2 TRBJ2-7
CASSPYSEETQYF TGTGCCAGCAGCCCTTACAGTGAAGAGACCCAGTACTTC TRBV7-9 . . TRBJ2-5
CASSFGQTGNTIYF TGTGCCAGCAGCTTTGGACAGACTGGAAACACCATATATTTT TRBV13 once . TRBJ1-3
CASSLWGQGRNEQYF TGTGCCAGCAGCTTATGGGGACAGGGGCGAAACGAGCAGTACTTC TRBV7-2 . TRBD1 TRBJ2-7
CASSIGAVRESHEQYF TGTGCCAGTAGTATTGGGGCGGTCCGGGAGTCCCACGAGCAGTACTTC TRBV19 . . TRBJ2-7
CASSDSSASYNEQFF TGTGCCAGCAGTGACTCCAGCGCCTCCTACAATGAGCAGTTCTTC TRBV6-4 . . TRBJ2-1
CASTSGGNTGELFF TGTGCCAGTACCTCAGGGGGGAACACCGGGGAGCTGTTTTTT TRBV19 . TRBD1 TRBJ2-2
CASSSTGGRNTIYF TGTGCCAGCAGCTCGACAGGGGGCCGGAACACCATATATTTT TRBV7-9 . TRBD1 TRBJ1-3
CSVPLAGPTDTQYF TGCAGCGTCCCACTAGCGGGACCCACAGATACGCAGTATTTT TRBV29-1 few TRBD2 TRBJ2-3
CSVEDQSGSSYEQYF TGCAGCGTTGAAGATCAAAGTGGCAGCTCCTACGAGCAGTACTTC TRBV29-1 . . TRBJ2-7
CASSLIGGGTGELFF TGTGCCAGCAGCTTAATCGGAGGAGGGACCGGGGAGCTGTTTTTT TRBV7-6 . . TRBJ2-2
CASSFDYSYEQYF TGTGCCAGCAGCTTCGACTACTCCTACGAGCAGTACTTC TRBV13 once . TRBJ2-7
CASSSDRTDYGYTF TGTGCCAGCAGCTCCGACAGGACCGATTATGGCTACACCTTC TRBV7-2 . . TRBJ1-2
CASRLVVIANYGYTF TGTGCAAGTCGCTTGGTCGTAATAGCGAACTATGGCTACACCTTC TRBV12-2 . . TRBJ1-2
CASSTRTGLITDTQYF TGTGCCAGCAGCACGCGAACGGGACTAATCACAGATACGCAGTATTTT TRBV9 . TRBD2 TRBJ2-3
CASSRTGGQGTPYEQYF TGTGCCAGCAGCCGAACAGGAGGACAGGGGACCCCCTACGAGCAGTACTTC TRBV7-6 . TRBD1 TRBJ2-7
CASSLQGGYQPQHF TGTGCCAGCAGCCTTCAAGGGGGTTATCAGCCCCAGCATTTT TRBV7-9 . . TRBJ1-5
CASSFGQNTEAFF TGTGCCAGCAGCTTCGGACAGAACACTGAAGCTTTCTTT TRBV5-6 . . TRBJ1-1
CASRGWGGGEGNEQFF TGTGCCAGCAGAGGTTGGGGGGGCGGTGAAGGTAATGAGCAGTTCTTC TRBV27 . . TRBJ2-1
CASSVGGGVGADTQYF TGTGCCAGCAGCGTAGGAGGGGGAGTAGGGGCAGATACGCAGTATTTT TRBV9 . . TRBJ2-3
CASSPRLAGGTGELFF TGTGCCAGCAGCCCGAGACTAGCGGGAGGGACCGGGGAGCTGTTTTTT TRBV7-9 . TRBD2 TRBJ2-2
CASSLESGVEQYF TGCGCCAGCAGCTTGGAAAGCGGGGTCGAGCAGTACTTC TRBV5-1 . TRBD2 TRBJ2-7
CATSREGTGGVAYGYTF TGTGCCACCAGCAGGGAAGGGACAGGGGGAGTAGCCTATGGCTACACCTTC TRBV15 . TRBD1 TRBJ1-2
CASRQTGSSGNTIYF TGCGCCAGCAGACAAACAGGAAGCTCTGGAAACACCATATATTTT TRBV5-1 . . TRBJ1-3
CASSSTSAGNQETQYF TGTGCCAGCAGTTCAACATCGGCGGGGAACCAAGAGACCCAGTACTTC TRBV6-6 . . TRBJ2-5